The present T cell receptor (beta chain) was sequenced within a study of regulatory T cells in long-lasting Graves disease. The CDR3 contains 14 residues. Trimming left V 8 bases short and J 4 bases short, with 17 bases between. Germline V gives CDR1 SNHLY, CDR2 FYNNEI. Study outcomes and limitations: Favored gene segments in persistent disease were TRBV28, TRBJ1-2 and TRBJ2-5.

The sample holds many counts of this clonotype. The antigen remains unidentified. Time point of the sample: newly diagnosed GD, antithyroid drugs for less than 3 months. There was RNA extracted from PBMCs, and the TCR library was made from it. Building of the TCR beta libraries involved iRepertoire HTBI primers and Arm-PCR of CDR3 regions. How the authors handled the data: Samples jointly harbored 62 TRBV and 12 to 15 TRBJ segments. Each CDR3 protein gets one entry after TCRdb re-called the multiplex PCR reads with MiXCR. TCRdb, rather than the study authors, made the V and J calls. The sample lists under 300,000 distinct CDR3 sequences; 15% to 20% were seen once.

The sequences come from peripheral blood mononuclear cells (PBMCs), collected at new diagnosis, from a patient treated with antithyroid drugs. This receptor was obtained from a female donor with Graves disease. J is TRBJ1-2 and V is TRBV2; D uncertain. The CDR3 sequence is CASAGGLPTYGYTF. The CDR3, as DNA: TGTGCCAGCGCCGGAGGTCTCCCTACCTATGGCTACACCTTC.